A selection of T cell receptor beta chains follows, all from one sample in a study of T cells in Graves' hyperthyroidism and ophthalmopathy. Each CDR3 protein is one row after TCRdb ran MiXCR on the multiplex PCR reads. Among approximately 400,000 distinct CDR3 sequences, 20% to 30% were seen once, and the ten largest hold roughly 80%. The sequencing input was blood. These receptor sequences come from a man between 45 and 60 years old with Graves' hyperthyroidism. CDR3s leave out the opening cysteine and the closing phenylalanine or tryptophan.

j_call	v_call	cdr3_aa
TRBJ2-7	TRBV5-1	ASSLAPGTGRNEQY
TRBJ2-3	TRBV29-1	SVDLLATTDTQY
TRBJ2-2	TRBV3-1	ASSQVVSTGELF
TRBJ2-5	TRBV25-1	ASSDTQVVQY
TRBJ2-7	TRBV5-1	ASSLGLRLAESYEQY
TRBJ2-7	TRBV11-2	ASSLDHAGSSYEQY
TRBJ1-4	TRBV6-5	ASSYSETNEKLF
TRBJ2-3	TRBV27	ASSIYTIAGGMDTQY
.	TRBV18	ASSPDRETQY
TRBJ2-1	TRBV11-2	ASSPSKVSSYNEQF
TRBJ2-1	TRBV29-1	SVDGWGYNEQF
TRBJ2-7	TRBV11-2	ASSSTRLAGSSVYEQY
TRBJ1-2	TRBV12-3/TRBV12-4	ASSPKWGNGYT
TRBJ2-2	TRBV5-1	ASSQGDFNTGELF
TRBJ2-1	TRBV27	ASSAAGPYNEQF
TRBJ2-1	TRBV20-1	SAKLAGPYNEQF
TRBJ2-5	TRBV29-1	SVAKGRSETQY
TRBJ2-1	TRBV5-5	ASSFLAGGSSYNEQF
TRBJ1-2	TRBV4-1	ASSHSDRDYGYT
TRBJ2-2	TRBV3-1	ASSPGNWNTGELF
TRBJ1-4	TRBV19	ASSFLTGEATNEKLF
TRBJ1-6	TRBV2	ASSGFPFGTDEYNSPLH
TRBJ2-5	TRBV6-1	ASTPSGGTETQY
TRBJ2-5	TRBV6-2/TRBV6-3	ASSYSPSGTSGRATGRETQY
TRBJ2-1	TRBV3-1	ASSQELAGISYNEQF
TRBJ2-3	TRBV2	ASSPLLAGGTDTQY
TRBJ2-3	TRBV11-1	ASSRLEVPSTDTQY
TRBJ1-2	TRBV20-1	SARERGSGGYT
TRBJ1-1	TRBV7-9	ASSLFGRNTEAF
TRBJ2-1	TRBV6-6	ASSYSRQADNEQF
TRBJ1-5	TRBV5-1	ASSLSGQASQPQH
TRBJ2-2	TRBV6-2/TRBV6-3	ASSPGVNTGELF
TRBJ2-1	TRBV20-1	SARVAGASEQF
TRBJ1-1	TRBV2	ASRPNTEAF
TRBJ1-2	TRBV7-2	ASSFFPGSHGYT